The 7 T cell receptor beta chains listed next were all sequenced from one sample in a study of blood T cell repertoires in COVID-19 (dated by TCRdb to about 2020). The library was generated by the immunoSEQ multiplex PCR assay. TCRdb took over this immuneACCESS table, retaining in-frame rearrangements with V and J assigned. Such tables are incomplete; in checked studies, under half of the missing clones stem from an unresolved V gene, and the remainder is unexplained. The sample table contains hundreds of thousands of clones; only one count was recorded for roughly 90% of them. The ten largest clones take up about 1.8% of the sample. Sequenced: PBMCs or T cells enriched from blood (not recorded which). The receptors were gathered from a woman under 30 with acute COVID-19.

This chain uses TRBV28 with TRBJ1-4; 11 nucleotides align to TRBD1. CDR3 length equals 15 residues. The trim removed 4 bases at V and 4 bases at J, leaving 2 bases unmatched. From germline, CDR1 is MDHEN and CDR2 SYDVKM. In DNA form, the CDR3 reads TGTGCCAGCAGTTCGGGACAGGGGGTTAATGAAAAACTGTTTTTT. It encodes CASSSGQGVNEKLFF.

Points on this clone: The sample carries other DNA sequences with the same CDR3. The chain recombines TRBV4-3 with TRBJ2-1; TRBD1 aligns across 7 bases. V shed 4 bases, J shed 3 bases, and the junction held 6 bases outside the gene matches. CDR1 LGHNA and CDR2 YSLEER come from the germline V gene. This CDR3 has 15 residues. CDR3 nucleotides: TGCGCCAGCAGCCCAGGGACAGCACTCTACAATGAGCAGTTCTTC. This sequence encodes CASSPGTALYNEQFF.

J is TRBJ2-1 and V is TRBV7-9; 8 positions agree with TRBD2. CDR1 is SEHNR, CDR2 FQNEAQ, per germline (reference sequence). The length of the CDR3 is 15 residues. V gave up 3 bases and J gave up 10 bases; unmatched junction bases: 11. CDR3 nucleotide sequence: TGTGCCAGCAGCTTTTGGCCTCGCGGCGGGAGGGAGCAGTTCTTC. This gives the protein CASSFWPRGGREQFF.

This clone was found once. The chain couples TRBV11-2 to TRBJ1-5; maybe TRBD1 (5 bases). There are 15 residues in the CDR3. Germline assignment: CDR1 SGHAT and CDR2 FQNNGV. V gave up 3 bases and J gave up 1 base, with 10 bases separating them. The CDR3 here is CASSFDRDSNQPQHF. CDR3 coding DNA: TGTGCCAGCAGCTTTGACAGAGACAGCAATCAGCCCCAGCATTTT.

The chain combines TRBV30 with TRBJ2-1, with a weak D call TRBD2 (6 bases). Germline CDR1 GTSNPN, CDR2 SVGIG (reference sequence). V lost 3 bases and J 4 bases, leaving 16 bases between the germline ends. CDR3 length equals 15 residues. CDR3 residues: CAWSPNGLSYNEQFF. In nucleotides, the CDR3 is TGTGCCTGGAGCCCAAACGGACTAAGTTACAATGAGCAGTTCTTC.

The chain links TRBV28 to TRBJ2-2; no reliable D call. The CDR3 is made up of 14 amino acids. From germline, CDR1 is MDHEN and CDR2 SYDVKM. With 4 bases removed from V and 6 bases from J, the gap between germline ends came to 12 bases. The CDR3 nucleotides are TGTGCCAGCAGTTCTGCCGCAGTTCCCGGGGAGCTGTTTTTT. It is translated as CASSSAAVPGELFF.

The rearrangement uses TRBV28 and TRBJ2-7; D not certain. CDR1 is MDHEN, CDR2 SYDVKM, per germline. The ends were cut back, 5 bases at V and 3 bases at J, with 5 bases in the middle. There are 11 residues in the CDR3. CDR3 protein: CASSPIYEQYF. The DNA for the CDR3 is TGTGCCAGCAGTCCCATCTACGAGCAGTACTTC.